The 5 T cell receptor beta chains below were found in one sample sequenced in a study of neurological immune-mediated disorders. TCRdb independently ran MiXCR on the 5' RACE reads; one entry per CDR3 protein. The sample has 95,000 to 150,000 distinct CDR3 sequences; around 3% are singletons. Sequenced sample: PBMCs. These receptors all stem from a woman in her twenties or thirties with multiple sclerosis.

This clonotype was seen many times. The chain is built from TRBV5-1 and TRBJ1-2, with D possibly matching TRBD1 (6 bases). Germline V gives CDR1 SGHRS, CDR2 YFSETQ. V was trimmed by 4 bases and J by 4 bases, leaving 11 bases between them. The CDR3 has 13 amino acids. The CDR3 reads CASSDGQLYGYTF. CDR3 DNA sequence: TGCGCCAGCAGCGACGGACAGCTCTATGGCTACACCTTC.

This clonotype was seen many times. The V call is TRBV9, the J call TRBJ2-5; D is perhaps TRBD1 (6 bases). The V end lost 0 bases, the J end lost 0 bases, and 12 bases lay between the germline ends. Germline V lookup: CDR1 SGDLS, CDR2 YYNGEE. This CDR3 contains 16 residues. CDR3 coding DNA: TGTGCCAGCAGCGTAGGAGGACAGACCTACCAAGAGACCCAGTACTTC. Protein sequence: CASSVGGQTYQETQYF.

This clonotype came up many times. The CDR3 DNA follows: TGTGCCAGCAGTTTGAGCGGAACAGGGGGTCGCACCGGGGAGCTGTTTTTT. It codes for CASSLSGTGGRTGELFF. J is TRBJ2-2 and V is TRBV12-3 or TRBV12-4; 8 nucleotides align to TRBD1. After removal of 3 bases from V and 4 bases from J, the junction contained 10 bases not matched to a gene. This CDR3 region has 17 residues.

The table lists this clonotype with many counts. V usage is TRBV7-2 and J usage is TRBJ1-6; D unresolved. With 10 bases removed from V and 7 bases from J, the gap between germline ends came to 14 bases. Germline V gives CDR1 SGHTA, CDR2 FQGNSA. The CDR3 totals 13 residues. The CDR3 coding sequence is TGTGCCATAGAGGACCCGGTGAATTCACCCCTCCACTTT. Its protein product is CAIEDPVNSPLHF.

In this sample, this clonotype turned up many times. This chain uses TRBV5-1 with TRBJ1-2, with 7 bases aligning to TRBD1. Trimming took 4 bases from V and 6 from J; bases not matched to a gene: 9. CDR3 length: 14 residues. Germline V gene lookup returns CDR1 SGHRS and CDR2 YFSETQ. CDR3 in amino acids: CASSRTGVEDGYTF. DNA of the CDR3: TGCGCCAGCAGCCGTACAGGGGTTGAAGATGGCTACACCTTC.